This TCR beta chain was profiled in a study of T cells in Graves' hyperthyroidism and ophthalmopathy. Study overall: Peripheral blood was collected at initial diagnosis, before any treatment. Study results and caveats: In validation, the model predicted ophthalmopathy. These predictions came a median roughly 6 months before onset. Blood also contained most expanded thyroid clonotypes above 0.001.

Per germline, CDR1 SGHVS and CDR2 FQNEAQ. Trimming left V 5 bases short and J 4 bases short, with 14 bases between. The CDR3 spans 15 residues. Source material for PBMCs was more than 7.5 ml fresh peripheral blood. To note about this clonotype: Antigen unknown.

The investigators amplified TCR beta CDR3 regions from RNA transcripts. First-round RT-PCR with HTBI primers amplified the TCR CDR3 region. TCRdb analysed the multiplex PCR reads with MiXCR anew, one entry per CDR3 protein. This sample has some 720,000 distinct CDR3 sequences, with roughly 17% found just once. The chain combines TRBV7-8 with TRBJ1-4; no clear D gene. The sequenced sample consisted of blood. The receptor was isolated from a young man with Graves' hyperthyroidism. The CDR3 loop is CASSQDPGINEKLFF. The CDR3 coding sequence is TGTGCCAGCAGCCAAGACCCGGGTATTAATGAAAAACTGTTTTTT.